This paragraph reports one T cell receptor beta chain. Its antigen is unidentified. V dropped 1 base and J dropped 4 bases, with 8 bases sitting between them. The germline gives CDR1 LNHDA, CDR2 SQIVND (reference sequence). The CDR3 runs 14 residues. TCRdb's table, derived via immunoSEQ multiplex PCR, lists solely in-frame clones and lacks some. The sample carries tens of thousands of clones, 81% recorded once. The data were taken from a study of OX40 agonist ivuxolimab in advanced cancers. The wider study: The diagnoses of dose-escalation patients were hepatocellular carcinoma, melanoma, renal cell or head and neck cancer. Partial responses were recorded for three patients, including one with hepatocellular carcinoma and two with cutaneous melanoma. Study-level findings and limits: Antigen specificity of clonally expanded peripheral T cells was not established. The mean number of expanded clones was higher in CD8+ T cells than in CD4+.

Sequences were derived from CD4+ or CD8+ T cells sorted from blood, sampled in a trial of the OX40 agonist ivuxolimab. The receptor comes from an adult with an advanced solid tumor such as melanoma, head and neck, liver or kidney cancer. This chain links TRBV19 with TRBJ2-1, with D unresolved. The DNA for the CDR3 is TGTGCCAGTAGTATAGGCCAAAATTACAATGAGCAGTTCTTC. This sequence encodes CASSIGQNYNEQFF.